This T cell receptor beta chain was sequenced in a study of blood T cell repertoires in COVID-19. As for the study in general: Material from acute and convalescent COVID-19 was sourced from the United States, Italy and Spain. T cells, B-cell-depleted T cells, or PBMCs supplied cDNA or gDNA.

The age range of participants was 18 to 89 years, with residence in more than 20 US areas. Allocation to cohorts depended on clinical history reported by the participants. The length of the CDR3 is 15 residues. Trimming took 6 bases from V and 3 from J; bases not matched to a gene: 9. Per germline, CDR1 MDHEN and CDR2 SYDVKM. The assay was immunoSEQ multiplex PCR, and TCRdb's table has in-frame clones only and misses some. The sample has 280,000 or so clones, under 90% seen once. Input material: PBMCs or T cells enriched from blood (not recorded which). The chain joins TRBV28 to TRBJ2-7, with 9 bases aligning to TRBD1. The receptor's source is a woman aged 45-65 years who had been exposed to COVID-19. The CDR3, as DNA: TGTGCCAGCAGACAACCCGGGACAGGGATCTACGAGCAGTACTTC. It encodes CASRQPGTGIYEQYF.